This is a list of T cell receptor beta chains from one sample in a study of T cells in Graves' hyperthyroidism and ophthalmopathy. TCRdb re-called the multiplex PCR reads through MiXCR, storing one row per CDR3 protein. The table lists 300,000 or so distinct CDR3 sequences, over 15% of them singletons, with about 49% in the top ten. The source material was blood. These receptor sequences come from a woman aged 45-65 years with Graves' hyperthyroidism. CDR3s include the opening cysteine and the closing phenylalanine or tryptophan. A D gene is named only where the DNA matches it firmly. For some rows the clone size is stated as once, few or many, or as a class when expanded; others skip it.

J	length	V	D	size	DNA	CDR3
TRBJ2-3	15	TRBV24-1	NA	few	TGTGCCACCAGTGATGACTTCGACAACACAGATACGCAGTATTTT	CATSDDFDNTDTQYF
TRBJ2-5	13	TRBV20-1	NA	NA	TGCAGTGCTAGAGATGCCGGTTTTCCGACCCAGTACTTC	CSARDAGFPTQYF
TRBJ1-6	13	TRBV6-5	NA	many	TGTGCCAGCAGTTACTCAGTGAGGGGCCCCCTCCACTTT	CASSYSVRGPLHF
TRBJ2-3	16	TRBV12-3/TRBV12-4	NA	many	TGTGCCAGCAGTGCTCCTAGGAGGGGAAGCACAGATACGCAGTATTTT	CASSAPRRGSTDTQYF
TRBJ2-5	16	TRBV5-1	NA	many	TGCGCCAGCAGCTGGGAGACAGGGGAGGGAGAAGAGACCCAGTACTTC	CASSWETGEGEETQYF
TRBJ1-1	14	TRBV5-1	NA	many	TGCGCCAGCGGTGAACAGGGCGCGAACACTGAAGCTTTCTTT	CASGEQGANTEAFF
TRBJ1-1	16	TRBV5-6	NA	few	TGTGCCAGCAGCTACGCAGGAGGGCAGGGCGGAACTGAAGCTTTCTTT	CASSYAGGQGGTEAFF
TRBJ1-4	16	TRBV30	NA	many	TGTGCCTGGAGGCCTGGGTTGGCAGCAACTAATGAAAAACTGTTTTTT	CAWRPGLAATNEKLFF
TRBJ2-1	12	TRBV18	NA	many	TGTGCCAGCTCAGAGGCTACTAATGAGCAGTTCTTC	CASSEATNEQFF
TRBJ2-5	16	TRBV28	NA	many	TGTGCCAGCAGTTTAAGTGGTCAAACCCGCCAAGAGACCCAGTACTTC	CASSLSGQTRQETQYF
TRBJ2-1	15	TRBV6-2/TRBV6-3	TRBD1	many	TGTGCCAGCAGTTACCGGGACAGATCCTACAATGAGCAGTTCTTC	CASSYRDRSYNEQFF